The 32 T cell receptor beta chains below all came from one sample that was sequenced in a study of response to subunit inactivated influenza vaccine. TCRdb re-analysed the RT-PCR reads in MiXCR, keeping a single row per CDR3 protein. The sample has more than 450,000 distinct CDR3 sequences; about 11% are singletons. This sample was shared with a second study, whose subject was T cells expressing NK-cell markers. In that study: The cDNA for TCR beta came from 5'RACE template switching with UMIs.

Specimen: PBMCs from blood, collected on the day of vaccination. These receptor sequences come from a man in his fifties who received an inactivated influenza vaccine.

V is TRBV7-3 and J is TRBJ2-7, with 7 bases lining up with TRBD1. V lost 6 bases and J lost 3; bases outside the gene matches: 5. Germline V gene data show CDR1 as SGHTA and CDR2 as FQGTGA. The CDR3 sequence is 13 residues long. CDR3 region: CASSKDRYYEQYF. CDR3 DNA sequence: TGTGCCAGCAGTAAGGACAGGTACTACGAGCAGTACTTC.

This clonotype was picked up a small number of times. The chain joins TRBV7-9 to TRBJ2-7; D is possibly TRBD1 or TRBD2 (5 bases each). Trimming took off 3 bases at V and 2 bases at J, with 14 bases between the two ends. There are 15 residues in the CDR3. Germline CDR1 reads SEHNR; CDR2 reads FQNEAQ (reference sequence). The CDR3 region is CASSFRDGSPYEQYF. The DNA for the CDR3 is TGTGCCAGCAGCTTTCGGGACGGCTCACCCTACGAGCAGTACTTC.

The sample holds a few counts of this clonotype. The rearrangement joins TRBV5-1 to TRBJ2-7; 10 bases are a match to TRBD1. This CDR3 region has 15 residues. Germline assignment: CDR1 SGHRS and CDR2 YFSETQ. V lost 4 bases and J lost 5; bases outside the gene matches: 9. CDR3 in DNA: TGCGCCAGCAGCCCACGGGGACAGGGGTTCGACGAGCAGTACTTC. It specifies CASSPRGQGFDEQYF.

There are a few counts of this clonotype. This sequence joins TRBV11-2 and TRBJ2-5; the D gene is possibly TRBD2 (6 bases). This CDR3 has 18 residues. The germline CDR1 and CDR2 sequences are SGHAT and FQNNGV. V was cut by 5 bases and J by 6 bases, with 28 bases left in between. The CDR3 DNA sequence: TGTGCCAGCAGCCGGGGTAGCCTGCGGGGTTCCCTGCAGAAGACCCAGTACTTC. Amino acid sequence: CASSRGSLRGSLQKTQYF.

This clonotype was seen a few times. The chain employs TRBV5-1 and TRBJ2-6; D unclear. CDR1 and CDR2 from the germline V gene are SGHRS and YFSETQ. The CDR3 contains 16 residues. V gave up 0 bases and J gave up 2 bases, with 9 bases separating them. The CDR3 bases are TGCGCCAGCAGCTTGGTCCCCACAACTGGGGCCAACGTCCTGACTTTC. It specifies CASSLVPTTGANVLTF.

This clonotype was seen repeatedly, ten times or more. The chain combines TRBV29-1 with TRBJ2-7; 9 nucleotides align to TRBD2. Germline-derived CDR1 and CDR2 are SQVTM and ANQGSEA. The V segment lost 3 bases and the J segment 4 bases; nucleotides outside the gene matches: 4. The CDR3 runs to 13 residues. The DNA for the CDR3 is TGCAGCGTTGATGTTAGCGGGAGTTACGAGCAGTACTTC. It translates to CSVDVSGSYEQYF.

The rearrangement links TRBV10-2 to TRBJ2-7; 7 bases are a match to TRBD2. The germline V gene has CDR1 WSHSY and CDR2 SAAADI. There are 15 residues in the CDR3. V lost 6 bases and J lost 6; bases outside the gene matches: 14. As DNA, the CDR3 is TGCGCCAGCAGGGGTCCGGGGCTAGCGGTGGGCGAGCAGTACTTC. This gives the protein CASRGPGLAVGEQYF.

This clonotype was detected only a few times. This sequence joins TRBV29-1 and TRBJ2-3; 8 positions agree with TRBD2. The germline CDR1 and CDR2 sequences are SQVTM and ANQGSEA. There are 14 residues in the CDR3. V gave up 4 bases and J gave up 0 bases; unmatched junction bases: 3. The CDR3, as DNA: TGCAGCGTTGTGTCGGGGGGGAGCACAGATACGCAGTATTTT. Its protein is CSVVSGGSTDTQYF.

This clonotype was observed a handful of times. This rearrangement joins TRBV12-3 or TRBV12-4 to TRBJ2-1; 9 bases are shared with TRBD1. The CDR3 is 15 residues long. Trimming took 6 bases from V and 8 from J; bases not matched to a gene: 11. The CDR3 DNA is TGTGCCAGCAGGATGGAGTCGACAGGGGGTGATGAGCAGTTCTTC. It codes for CASRMESTGGDEQFF.

The chain is built from TRBV28 and TRBJ1-5, with 10 bases lining up with TRBD1. CDR3 length equals 15 residues. CDR1 is MDHEN and CDR2 is SYDVKM in the germline V gene. Trimming at V came to 6 bases and at J to 4 bases, leaving 6 bases not matched to a gene. DNA of the CDR3: TGTGCCAGCAGCCGGGACAGGGGCACTAATCAGCCCCAGCATTTT. It yields the protein CASSRDRGTNQPQHF.

The chain combines TRBV12-3 or TRBV12-4 with TRBJ2-7, with a possible D match to TRBD2 (6 bases). Trimming stripped 2 bases from V and 7 bases from J, with 12 bases between. The CDR3 has 13 residues. CDR3 sequence (DNA): TGTGCCAGCAGTTTAAAAGGCGGGGTTGAGCAGTACTTC. Translation gives CASSLKGGVEQYF.

This clonotype has a handful of counts. The chain couples TRBV6-2 or TRBV6-3 to TRBJ2-7, with D possibly called TRBD1 or TRBD2 (5 bases each). Trimming removed 2 bases at V and 5 bases at J, with 16 bases between. The CDR3 loop spans 15 amino acids. Per the germline V gene, CDR1 is MNHEY and CDR2 is SVGEGT. This chain's CDR3 is CASSYNPGSWDEQYF. CDR3 nucleotides: TGTGCCAGCAGTTACAACCCAGGGAGTTGGGACGAGCAGTACTTC.

V gene TRBV27 combines with J gene TRBJ2-1; 7 nucleotides line up with TRBD2. CDR3 size: 17 residues. From germline, CDR1 is MNHEY and CDR2 SMNVEV (reference sequence). The ends lost 3 bases at V and 1 base at J; junction bases unmatched: 9. The CDR3 bases are TGTGCCAGCAGTTTGACTAGCCCTCTAGGGTCCTACAATGAGCAGTTCTTC. Translation: CASSLTSPLGSYNEQFF.

The rearrangement joins TRBV15 to TRBJ2-7; D unclear. Germline-derived CDR1 and CDR2 are LNHNV and YYDKDF (reference sequence). Trimming cost V 1 base and J 1 base, with 5 bases left between them. CDR3 length: 13 residues. In DNA form, the CDR3 reads TGTGCCACCAGCAGAGCGGAGTCCTACGAGCAGTACTTC. Its translation is CATSRAESYEQYF. The full variable domain, with the rest looked up from reference TRBV15 and TRBJ2-7, is DAMVIQNPRYQVTQFGKPVTLSCSQTLNHNVMYWYQQKSSQAPKLLFHYYDKDFNNEADTPDNFQSRRPNTSFCFLDIRSPGLGDTAMYLCATSRAESYEQYFGPGTRLTVT.

V and J are TRBV6-2 or TRBV6-3 and TRBJ2-1; D unclear. Germline lookup yields CDR1 MNHEY and CDR2 SVGEGT. With 4 bases removed from V and 4 bases from J, the gap between germline ends came to 5 bases. This CDR3 is built from 12 residues. This CDR3 reads CASSWVYNEQFF. CDR3 DNA sequence: TGTGCCAGCAGTTGGGTTTACAATGAGCAGTTCTTC.

The rearrangement joins TRBV5-1 to TRBJ2-3; perhaps TRBD2 as D (7 bases). The V and J ends lost 6 bases and 3 bases respectively, with 23 bases between them. The CDR3 contains 17 residues. Per germline, CDR1 SGHRS and CDR2 YFSETQ. CDR3 sequence reads: CASTRRGGALKTDTQYF. The CDR3 coding sequence is TGCGCCAGCACCCGGAGGGGGGGGGCGCTTAAAACAGATACGCAGTATTTT.

This clonotype was observed a single time. J is TRBJ1-3 and V is TRBV30, with TRBD1 matching 12 bases. Trimming cost V 4 bases and J 6 bases; bases outside gene matches: 4. The V gene's germline CDR1 is GTSNPN and CDR2 SVGIG (reference sequence). The CDR3 length is 14 residues. Here the CDR3 reads CAWNPGQGANTIYF. CDR3 sequence (DNA): TGTGCCTGGAATCCGGGACAGGGGGCAAACACCATATATTTT. Full variable domain (rest looked up from reference TRBV30 and TRBJ1-3): SQTIHQWPATLVQPVGSPLSLECTVEGTSNPNLYWYRQAAGRGLQLLFYSVGIGQISSEVPQNLSASRPQDRQFILSSKKLLLSDSGFYLCAWNPGQGANTIYFGEGSWLTVV.

Ten or more counts support this clonotype. J is TRBJ1-2 and V is TRBV9; TRBD1 might be the D (5 bases). Per the germline V gene, CDR1 is SGDLS and CDR2 is YYNGEE. CDR3 length equals 13 residues. V was shortened by 4 bases and J by 8 bases, with 15 bases between the two germline ends. The CDR3 DNA sequence: TGTGCCAGCAGCCCGGGGGGGAGATCCGGCTACACCTTC. This encodes CASSPGGRSGYTF.

The chain has TRBV3-1 and TRBJ2-7; 7 nucleotides match TRBD1. Germline CDR1 and CDR2: LGHDT and YNNKEL (reference sequence). The CDR3 is 15 residues long. V lost 4 bases to trimming and J lost 3 bases; unmatched junction nucleotides: 9. CDR3 sequence: CASSLSGTALYEQYF. Here the CDR3 DNA reads TGTGCCAGCAGCCTTTCCGGGACAGCTCTCTACGAGCAGTACTTC.

This clonotype was detected only a few times. The J gene is TRBJ2-2, the V gene TRBV18; D unresolved. Looked up from germline, CDR1 is KGHSH and CDR2 is LQKENI. The CDR3 totals 15 residues. Trimming removed 5 bases at V and 3 bases at J, with 13 bases between. The CDR3: CASSETLRDTGELFF. CDR3 bases: TGTGCCAGCTCAGAAACTTTGAGAGACACCGGGGAGCTGTTTTTT.

This sequence joins TRBV10-2 and TRBJ2-2; TRBD1 matches 9 bases. The CDR3 is made up of 16 amino acids. V dropped 7 bases and J dropped 0; count of bases not matched to a gene: 6. Germline CDR1 WSHSY, CDR2 SAAADI. The CDR3: CASIGQGLANTGELFF. The CDR3, as DNA: TGCGCCAGCATTGGACAGGGGCTTGCGAACACCGGGGAGCTGTTTTTT.

The chain is built from TRBV28 and TRBJ2-7; possibly TRBD2 for D (6 bases). This CDR3 has 15 residues. The V end was cut by 5 bases, the J end by 2 bases, with 16 bases between. Germline lookup yields CDR1 MDHEN and CDR2 SYDVKM. CDR3 bases: TGTGCCAGCAGTCCTCGACTAGTATCTGCCTACGAGCAGTACTTC. As protein: CASSPRLVSAYEQYF.

A few counts support this clonotype. The CDR3 sequence: CASSPQRLAGGETQYF. Written as DNA, the CDR3 is TGTGCCAGCTCACCACAGCGACTAGCGGGGGGAGAGACCCAGTACTTC. This chain joins TRBV18 and TRBJ2-5, with TRBD2 matching 13 bases. Trimming cost V 1 base and J 4 bases; bases outside gene matches: 3. Germline V gene data show CDR1 as KGHSH and CDR2 as LQKENI. This CDR3 is built from 16 residues.

This CDR3 is CASSQDPGADTQYF. Written as DNA, the CDR3 is TGCGCCAGCAGCCAAGATCCGGGCGCAGATACGCAGTATTTT. The rearrangement uses TRBV4-3 and TRBJ2-3, with D unresolved. There are 14 residues in the CDR3. V was pared by 0 bases and J by 4 bases, with 8 bases between. Germline V gives CDR1 LGHNA, CDR2 YSLEER.

This clonotype was seen a handful of times. The genes are TRBV29-1 and TRBJ2-3; tentative D call: TRBD2 (7 bases). In germline, CDR1 is SQVTM, CDR2 ANQGSEA. The CDR3 covers 14 residues. V lost 4 bases and J lost 4, with 15 bases in between. In DNA form, the CDR3 reads TGCAGCGTTGTTGCGGGGGCGCGGGCAGATACGCAGTATTTT. This codes for CSVVAGARADTQYF.

The chain links TRBV7-9 to TRBJ2-2; TRBD1 might be the D (6 bases). The V end lost 3 bases, the J end lost 3 bases, and 11 bases lay between the germline ends. The CDR3 loop spans 15 amino acids. CDR1 is SEHNR, CDR2 FQNEAQ, per germline (reference sequence). CDR3 protein: CASSLDRRYTGELFF. CDR3 bases: TGTGCCAGCAGCTTGGACAGACGATACACCGGGGAGCTGTTTTTT. Combining the CDR3 with reference TRBV7-9 and TRBJ2-2 gives the whole variable domain DTGVSQNPRHKITKRGQNVTFRCDPISEHNRLYWYRQTLGQGPEFLTYFQNEAQLEKSRLLSDRFSAERPKGSFSTLEIQRTEQGDSAMYLCASSLDRRYTGELFFGEGSRLTVL.

The chain has TRBV7-2 and TRBJ2-5, with D unresolved. The V end lost 0 bases, the J end lost 5 bases, and 13 bases lay between the germline ends. The CDR3 is made up of 15 amino acids. Germline CDR1 SGHTA, CDR2 FQGNSA. The CDR3 DNA reads as TGTGCCAGCAGCTTAGCGGGCTGGAGCCGGGAGACCCAGTACTTC. Amino acid sequence: CASSLAGWSRETQYF.

This clonotype appeared many times. The chain uses TRBV12-3 or TRBV12-4 and TRBJ2-1; D remains ambiguous. The CDR3 has 13 amino acids. Trimming pared 0 bases from V and 7 bases from J, leaving 7 bases between. The DNA for the CDR3 is TGTGCCAGCAGTTTAGCTACCGGGAATGAGCAGTTCTTC. This translates into CASSLATGNEQFF.

The chain employs TRBV3-1 and TRBJ2-3; D is tentatively TRBD1 or TRBD2 (6 bases each). Looked up from germline, CDR1 is LGHDT and CDR2 is YNNKEL (reference sequence). The CDR3 sequence is 18 residues long. V gave up 3 bases and J gave up 0 bases, with 19 bases separating them. CDR3 sequence: CASSHGGPVPPSTDTQYF. CDR3 nucleotide sequence: TGTGCCAGCAGCCATGGGGGGCCAGTCCCCCCTAGCACAGATACGCAGTATTTT.

In this sample, this clonotype turned up a few times. The rearrangement links TRBV12-3 or TRBV12-4 to TRBJ1-5, with D hard to call. The CDR3 spans 13 residues. V lost 3 bases and J 4 bases, leaving 7 bases between the germline ends. CDR3 protein: CASSFFGNQPQHF. The DNA of the CDR3 is TGTGCCAGCAGTTTTTTTGGGAATCAGCCCCAGCATTTT.

The chain combines TRBV7-2 with TRBJ1-6; D is undetermined. Germline loops: CDR1 SGHTA, CDR2 FQGNSA. With 5 bases removed from V and 4 bases from J, the gap between germline ends came to 15 bases. This CDR3 region has 16 residues. In DNA form, the CDR3 reads TGTGCCAGCAGCACCCTAGCCAGGCGGTATAATTCACCCCTCCACTTT. Translation: CASSTLARRYNSPLHF.

At least ten counts were recorded for this clonotype. The junction departs from germline at one end; a sequencing error may be responsible. The chain has TRBV5-6 and TRBJ2-1; D is undetermined. Germline assignment: CDR1 SGHDT and CDR2 YYEEEE. CDR3 size: 14 residues. The CDR3 sequence: CASSLELRYNEQFF. DNA of the CDR3: TGTGCCAGCAGTTTGGAACTTAGGTACAATGAGCAGTTCTTC. The full variable domain, its missing parts supplied by reference TRBV5-6 and TRBJ2-1, is DAGVTQSPTHLIKTRGQQVTLRCSPKSGHDTVSWYQQALGQGPQFIFQYYEEEERQRGNFPDRFSGHQFPNYSSELNVNALLLGDSALYLCASSLELRYNEQFFGPGTRLTVL.